Listed here are 9 T cell receptor beta chains from one sample, sequenced in a study of T cells in Graves' hyperthyroidism and ophthalmopathy (dated by TCRdb to about 2019). Receptors were amplified or captured by multiplex PCR. The data were produced on an Illumina HiSeq 2000. Amplification of TCR beta CDR3 regions was carried out from RNA transcripts. A first-round RT-PCR of the TCR CDR3 used the HTBI primer set with the Qiagen OneStep RT-PCR kit. TCRdb trimmed the raw reads at Q25, called clones with MiXCR and kept productive beta chains. Rows with one shared CDR3 protein collapse into an entry with the most common genes and DNA. The sample includes roughly 380,000 distinct CDR3 sequences, with about 13% observed a single time. The top ten constitute approximately 5.8% of the sample. The sample taken for sequencing was blood. These receptors were taken from a woman aged 18 to 35 with Graves' hyperthyroidism.

This rearrangement joins TRBV4-3 to TRBJ2-5; TRBD2 is a possible D gene (6 bases). Germline assignment: CDR1 LGHNA and CDR2 YSLEER. The CDR3 is 14 residues long. V dropped 0 bases and J dropped 5 bases, with 10 bases sitting between them. CDR3 DNA: TGCGCCAGCAGCCAAGATCCCCGGGGGGAGACCCAGTACTTC. This translates into CASSQDPRGETQYF.

This clonotype was detected a few times. At one end the junction does not follow the germline gene, possibly because of a read error. The J gene is TRBJ2-1, the V gene TRBV6-1; perhaps TRBD2 as D (5 bases). This CDR3 has 15 amino acids. Germline V lookup: CDR1 MNHNS, CDR2 SASEGT. The CDR3 DNA follows: TGTGCCAGCAATAGGTTCGCTAGCTCCTACAACGAGCAGTTCTTC. Translation gives CASNRFASSYNEQFF.

This clonotype was seen only a few times. A much more abundant neighbour one base away suggests this may be a read error. The chain uses TRBV30 and TRBJ1-1; D gene unclear. V was pared by 2 bases and J by 1 base, with 5 bases between. This CDR3 is built from 12 residues. In germline, CDR1 is GTSNPN, CDR2 SVGIG (reference sequence). The CDR3 DNA sequence: TGTGCCTGGAGTAATAGGAACACTGAAGCTTTCTTT. Its protein product is CAWSNRNTEAFF.

This clonotype was found many times. The chain recombines TRBV20-1 with TRBJ2-7; D is ambiguous. This CDR3 contains 13 residues. With 3 bases removed from V and 2 bases from J, the gap between germline ends came to 11 bases. CDR1 is DFQATT, CDR2 SNEGSKA, per germline (reference sequence). The CDR3 sequence is CSASDGPTYEQYF. The DNA of the CDR3 is TGCAGTGCTAGTGATGGGCCCACCTACGAGCAGTACTTC.

This clonotype has at least ten counts. The CDR3 sequence is CASSAGTLYGYTF. In DNA form, the CDR3 reads TGTGCCAGCAGTGCAGGGACTCTCTATGGCTACACCTTC. The chain carries TRBV2 and TRBJ1-2; D is possibly TRBD1 (5 bases). The CDR3 contains 13 residues. Per the germline V gene, CDR1 is SNHLY and CDR2 is FYNNEI. Trimming removed 4 bases at V and 4 bases at J, with 10 bases between.

This clonotype was seen repeatedly, ten times or more. The gene calls are TRBV10-3 and TRBJ2-1, with 11 bases that match TRBD2. Germline CDR1 ENHRY, CDR2 SYGVKD. The V gene end was trimmed by 10 bases and the J gene end by 9 bases; junction bases not matched to a gene: 14. There are 15 residues in the CDR3. CDR3 sequence (DNA): TGTGCCACCCAGGGTAGCGGGAGGGGTAGCGGTGAGCAGTTCTTC. Protein sequence: CATQGSGRGSGEQFF.

This clonotype has a count of ten or more. The genes are TRBV12-3 or TRBV12-4 and TRBJ2-7; 9 bases are shared with TRBD2. The CDR3 is 14 amino acids. V gave up 6 bases and J gave up 4 bases; unmatched junction bases: 7. The CDR3 DNA follows: TGTGCCAGCAGCCCGCGGGGGGGCTCATACGAGCAGTACTTC. It translates to CASSPRGGSYEQYF.

This clonotype turned up a few times. The chain combines TRBV19 with TRBJ1-2; possibly TRBD1 for D (5 bases). Germline values: CDR1 LNHDA, CDR2 SQIVND (reference sequence). There are 17 residues in the CDR3. V gave up 3 bases and J gave up 0 bases, with 17 bases separating them. The CDR3 DNA follows: TGTGCCAGTAGTATGGAATTGGCGGGACGTCCTAACTATGGCTACACCTTC. This encodes CASSMELAGRPNYGYTF. Using reference TRBV19 and TRBJ1-2 for the parts outside the CDR3, the full variable domain is DGGITQSPKYLFRKEGQNVTLSCEQNLNHDAMYWYRQDPGQGLRLIYYSQIVNDFQKGDIAEGYSVSREKKESFPLTVTSAQKNPTAFYLCASSMELAGRPNYGYTFGSGTRLTVV.

The J gene is TRBJ1-4, the V gene TRBV20-1; D is uncertain. V was pared by 0 bases and J by 2 bases, with 13 bases between. Germline CDR1 is DFQATT and CDR2 is SNEGSKA (reference sequence). There are 16 residues in the CDR3. CDR3 coding DNA: TGCAGTGCTAGAGACTTAATATTTTCCACTAATGAAAAACTGTTTTTT. Translated, it gives CSARDLIFSTNEKLFF.